These T cell receptor beta chains were read from a single sample in a study of blood T cells in healthy people across ages. TCRdb reanalysed the 5' RACE reads using MiXCR and keeps one entry per CDR3 protein. This table holds fewer than 1,000,000 distinct CDR3 sequences, 46% found once. The sequenced material came from blood. These receptors all come from a man older than 75 in good health. Both conserved end residues are part of each CDR3. Each record gives: D gene, clone size, V gene, J gene, CDR3 protein, CDR3 DNA. D genes are given only for firm matches. Size tells how often a clone was seen (once, few, many) or the class of an expanded clone, and some rows leave it out.

>TRBD2|-|TRBV4-3|TRBJ2-7
CASSLGDGRFDEQYF
TGCGCCAGCAGCCTCGGGGACGGGAGGTTTGACGAGCAGTACTTC
>TRBD2|-|TRBV20-1|TRBJ2-7
CSARDARTSGTFYEQYF
TGCAGTGCTAGGGATGCTCGTACTAGCGGAACCTTCTACGAGCAGTACTTC
>-|-|TRBV7-8|TRBJ2-7
CASSLRVGPGYEQYF
TGTGCCAGCAGCTTACGTGTAGGGCCAGGATACGAGCAGTACTTC
>-|-|TRBV12-3/TRBV12-4|TRBJ2-1
CASSHPDYNEQFF
TGTGCCAGCAGCCACCCGGACTACAATGAGCAGTTCTTC
>-|few|TRBV11-3|TRBJ2-1
CASSLRGIHIGEQFF
TGTGCCAGCAGCTTAAGAGGGATACACATTGGAGAGCAGTTCTTC
>TRBD1|-|TRBV7-2|TRBJ1-2
CASSLDFPGGNGYTF
TGTGCCAGCAGCTTAGATTTCCCAGGGGGTAATGGCTACACCTTC
>-|many|TRBV7-3|TRBJ2-1
CASSLGGTLNEQFF
TGTGCCAGCAGCTTAGGGGGTACCCTGAATGAGCAGTTCTTC
>-|-|TRBV5-1|TRBJ2-1
CASSLDPGLGNEQFF
TGCGCCAGCAGCTTGGACCCAGGTTTAGGTAATGAGCAGTTCTTC
>-|-|TRBV7-2|TRBJ2-5
CASSLETGQEAQYF
TGTGCCAGCAGCTTAGAAACAGGCCAAGAGGCCCAGTACTTC
>-|-|TRBV15|TRBJ2-7
CATSRDRGSSEQYF
TGTGCCACCAGCAGAGATCGGGGTTCGTCAGAGCAGTACTTC
>-|many|TRBV4-3|TRBJ2-1
CASSQGWASNEQFF
TGCGCCAGCAGCCAAGGTTGGGCTAGCAATGAGCAGTTCTTC
>-|-|TRBV12-3/TRBV12-4|TRBJ1-1
CAGSFQALSTEAFF
TGTGCCGGCAGTTTTCAGGCTTTGAGCACTGAAGCTTTCTTT
>TRBD2|many|TRBV30|TRBJ2-5
CAWTELAGGETQYF
TGTGCCTGGACGGAACTAGCGGGGGGAGAGACCCAGTACTTC
>-|few|TRBV5-1|TRBJ2-7
CASSLIRGNYEQYF
TGCGCCAGCAGCTTGATCCGCGGGAACTACGAGCAGTACTTC
>TRBD1|-|TRBV5-1|TRBJ2-6
CASSPGQGSGANVLTF
TGCGCCAGCAGCCCGGGACAGGGCTCTGGGGCCAACGTCCTGACTTTC
>TRBD2|-|TRBV15|TRBJ2-7
CATSRGSSGAGYEQYF
TGTGCCACCAGTAGAGGGAGTAGCGGGGCGGGCTACGAGCAGTACTTC
>-|-|TRBV5-1|TRBJ2-1
CASSLADGSHDNEQFF
TGCGCCAGCAGCTTGGCCGACGGGAGTCACGACAATGAGCAGTTCTTC
>TRBD2|-|TRBV4-3|TRBJ2-3
CASSHLAGAGDTQYF
TGCGCCAGCAGCCACCTAGCGGGGGCGGGGGATACGCAGTATTTT
>-|-|TRBV4-3|TRBJ2-1
CASSQGSSAHNEQFF
TGCGCCAGCAGCCAAGGCTCTAGCGCCCACAATGAGCAGTTCTTC
>-|few|TRBV15|TRBJ2-1
CATSRARRGLGNEQFF
TGTGCCACCAGCAGGGCAAGGCGGGGACTTGGCAATGAGCAGTTCTTC
>TRBD1|-|TRBV5-1|TRBJ1-4
CASSLTGQGPTNEKLFF
TGCGCCAGCAGCTTGACAGGACAGGGGCCAACTAATGAAAAACTGTTTTTT
>-|-|TRBV30|TRBJ2-1
CAWVPLGNEQFF
TGTGCCTGGGTCCCCCTCGGGAATGAGCAGTTCTTC
>TRBD2|few|TRBV10-3|TRBJ2-3
CAAGRDYSTDTQYF
TGTGCCGCCGGGCGGGACTACTCCACAGATACGCAGTATTTT
>-|few|TRBV20-1|TRBJ2-1
CSASGWGYNEQFF
TGCAGTGCTAGTGGGTGGGGGTACAATGAGCAGTTCTTC
>-|-|TRBV11-2|TRBJ2-1
CASSLGHGRETQFF
TGTGCCAGCAGCTTAGGTCACGGGAGAGAGACCCAGTTCTTC
>-|-|TRBV7-3|TRBJ2-1
CASSFHPDYNEQFF
TGTGCCAGCAGTTTCCACCCTGATTACAATGAGCAGTTCTTC
>-|few|TRBV20-1|TRBJ2-3
CSANFPSGPSSTDTQYF
TGCAGTGCCAACTTCCCGTCCGGTCCCTCTAGCACAGATACGCAGTATTTT
>TRBD1|-|TRBV5-1|TRBJ1-1
CASSYRTGNMNTEAFF
TGCGCCAGCAGCTATAGGACAGGGAACATGAACACTGAAGCTTTCTTT
>-|few|TRBV27|TRBJ1-2
CASSSRTDGYTF
TGTGCCAGCAGTTCAAGGACGGACGGCTACACCTTC
>TRBD2|-|TRBV5-1|TRBJ2-1
CASSRTSGSSYEQFF
TGCGCCAGCAGTAGGACCAGCGGGAGTTCGTATGAGCAGTTCTTC
>TRBD1|-|TRBV11-2|TRBJ2-7
CASSLIYAGGTGGGETQTYEQYF
TGTGCCAGCAGCTTAATTTATGCGGGTGGGACAGGGGGAGGGGAGACGCAAACCTACGAGCAGTACTTC
>-|few|TRBV11-3|TRBJ2-7
CASSPRRGMDSEQYF
TGTGCCAGCAGCCCCCGGAGAGGGATGGACAGCGAGCAGTACTTC
>-|-|TRBV2|TRBJ2-1
CASRKDRDFGGNEQFF
TGTGCCAGCAGAAAAGACCGGGACTTTGGGGGCAATGAGCAGTTCTTC
>TRBD1|-|TRBV11-2|TRBJ2-7
CASSLEERTGGGGYEQYF
TGTGCCAGCAGCTTAGAGGAGAGGACAGGGGGCGGCGGCTACGAGCAGTACTTC
>-|many|TRBV7-2|TRBJ2-7
CASSRHSDSYEQYF
TGTGCCAGCAGCCGTCATAGCGATTCCTACGAGCAGTACTTC
>-|-|TRBV29-1|TRBJ2-7
CSVEDWGPYEQYF
TGCAGCGTTGAAGATTGGGGACCCTACGAGCAGTACTTC
>TRBD1|-|TRBV28|TRBJ2-7
CASSPGTGIKYEQYF
TGTGCCAGCAGCCCCGGGACAGGGATAAAGTACGAGCAGTACTTC
>TRBD2|few|TRBV5-1|TRBJ2-3
CASSAGLAGEFTDTQYF
TGCGCCAGCAGCGCGGGACTAGCGGGAGAATTCACAGATACGCAGTATTTT
>TRBD2|once|TRBV20-1|TRBJ2-3
CSARGSLADTQYF
TGCAGTGCGCGCGGGAGTTTGGCAGATACGCAGTATTTT
>-|-|TRBV15|TRBJ2-1
CATRRGTFSSYNEQFF
TGTGCCACCAGGAGAGGGACATTCAGCTCCTACAATGAGCAGTTCTTC
>-|-|TRBV27|TRBJ1-6
CASSLDGERSPLHF
TGTGCCAGCAGCCTGGACGGGGAGAGGTCACCCCTCCACTTT
>-|-|TRBV7-3|TRBJ1-1
CASSENTGMNTEAFF
TGTGCCAGCAGCGAAAACACAGGGATGAACACTGAAGCTTTCTTC
>-|-|TRBV2|TRBJ1-1
CASGANWNTEAFF
TGTGCCAGCGGGGCCAACTGGAACACTGAAGCTTTCTTT